The clone carrying this T cell receptor (beta chain) was detected once. J was trimmed by 5 bases and V by 0 bases; bases with no gene match: 5. The CDR3 sequence is 15 residues long. Germline lookup yields CDR1 MNHEY and CDR2 SVGAGI. Sequencing was performed with immunoSEQ multiplex PCR; in TCRdb, only in-frame clones are kept and a portion is missing. The sample consists of around 67,000 clones, about 90% of them appearing once. These data come from a study of T cells after somatic rescue of genetic block. Source material: peripheral blood mononuclear cells (PBMCs). The TCR originated in a man in his forties. This rearrangement joins TRBV6-5 to TRBJ1-1; 8 bases map to TRBD1. CDR3: CASSYSSQGATEAFF. DNA for the CDR3: TGTGCCAGCAGTTACTCGTCCCAGGGGGCAACTGAAGCTTTCTTT.